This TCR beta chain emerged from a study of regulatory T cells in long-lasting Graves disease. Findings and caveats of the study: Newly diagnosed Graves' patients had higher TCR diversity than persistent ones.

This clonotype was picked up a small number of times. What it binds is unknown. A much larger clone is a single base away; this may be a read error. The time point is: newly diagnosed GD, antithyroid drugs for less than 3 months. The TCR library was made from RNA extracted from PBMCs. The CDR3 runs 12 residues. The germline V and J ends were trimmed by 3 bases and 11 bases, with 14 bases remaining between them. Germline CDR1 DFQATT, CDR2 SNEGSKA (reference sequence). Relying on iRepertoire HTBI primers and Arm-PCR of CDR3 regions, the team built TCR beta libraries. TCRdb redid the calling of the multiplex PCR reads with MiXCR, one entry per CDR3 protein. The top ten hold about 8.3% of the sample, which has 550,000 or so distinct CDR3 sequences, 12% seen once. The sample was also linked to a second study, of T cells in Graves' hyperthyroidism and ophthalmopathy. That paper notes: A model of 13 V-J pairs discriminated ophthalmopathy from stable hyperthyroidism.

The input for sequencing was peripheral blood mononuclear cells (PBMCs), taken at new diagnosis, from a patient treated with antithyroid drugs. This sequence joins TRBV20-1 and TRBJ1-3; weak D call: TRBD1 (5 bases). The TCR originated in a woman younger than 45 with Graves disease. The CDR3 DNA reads TGCAGTGCTAGCCGGTTTGGGGACGCCATATATTTT. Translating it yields CSASRFGDAIYF.